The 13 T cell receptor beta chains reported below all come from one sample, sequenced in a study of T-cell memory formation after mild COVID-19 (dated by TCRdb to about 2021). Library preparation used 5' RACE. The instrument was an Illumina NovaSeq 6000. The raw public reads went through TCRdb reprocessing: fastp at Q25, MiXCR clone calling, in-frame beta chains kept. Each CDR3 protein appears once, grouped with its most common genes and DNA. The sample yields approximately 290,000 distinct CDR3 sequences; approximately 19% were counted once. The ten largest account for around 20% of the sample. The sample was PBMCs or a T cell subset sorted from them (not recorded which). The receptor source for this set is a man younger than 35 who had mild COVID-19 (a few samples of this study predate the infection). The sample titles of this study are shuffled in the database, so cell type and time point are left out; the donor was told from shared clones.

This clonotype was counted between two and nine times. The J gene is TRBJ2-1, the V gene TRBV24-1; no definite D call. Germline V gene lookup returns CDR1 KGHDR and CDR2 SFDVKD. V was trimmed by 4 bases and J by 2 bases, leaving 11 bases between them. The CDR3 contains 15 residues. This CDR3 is CATSDRRGAYNEQFF. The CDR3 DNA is TGTGCCACCAGTGACCGTCGCGGCGCCTACAATGAGCAGTTCTTC.

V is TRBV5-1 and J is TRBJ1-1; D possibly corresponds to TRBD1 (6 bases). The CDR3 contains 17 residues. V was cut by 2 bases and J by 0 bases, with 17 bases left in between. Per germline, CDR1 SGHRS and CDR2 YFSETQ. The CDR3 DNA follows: TGCGCCAGCAGCTTAGAACGGACAGACATTATGAACACTGAAGCTTTCTTT. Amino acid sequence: CASSLERTDIMNTEAFF.

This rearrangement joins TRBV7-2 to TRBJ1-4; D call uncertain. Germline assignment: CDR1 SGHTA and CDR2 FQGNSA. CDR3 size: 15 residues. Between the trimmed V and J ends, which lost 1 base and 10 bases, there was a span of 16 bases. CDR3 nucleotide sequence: TGTGCCAGCAGCTTAGTTCGTAGGGCTGGTGGAAAACTGTTTTTT. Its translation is CASSLVRRAGGKLFF.

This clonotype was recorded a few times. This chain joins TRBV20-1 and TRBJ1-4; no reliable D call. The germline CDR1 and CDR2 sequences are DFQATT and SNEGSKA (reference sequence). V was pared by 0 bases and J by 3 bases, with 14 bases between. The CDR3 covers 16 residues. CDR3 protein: CSARDGPGWANEKLFF. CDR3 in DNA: TGCAGTGCTAGAGATGGGCCGGGGTGGGCTAATGAAAAACTGTTTTTT.

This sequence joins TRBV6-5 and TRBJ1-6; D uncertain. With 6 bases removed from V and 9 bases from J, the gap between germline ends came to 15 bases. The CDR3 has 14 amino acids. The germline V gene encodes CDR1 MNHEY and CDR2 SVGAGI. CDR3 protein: CASSPDMWASPLHF. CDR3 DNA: TGTGCCAGCAGCCCTGACATGTGGGCTTCACCCCTCCACTTT.

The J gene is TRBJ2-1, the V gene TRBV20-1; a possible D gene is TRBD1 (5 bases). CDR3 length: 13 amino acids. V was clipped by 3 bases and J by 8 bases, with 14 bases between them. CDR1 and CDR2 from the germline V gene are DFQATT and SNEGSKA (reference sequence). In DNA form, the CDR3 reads TGCAGTGCTAGCAGGGTGGGAATCGATGAGCAGTTCTTC. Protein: CSASRVGIDEQFF.

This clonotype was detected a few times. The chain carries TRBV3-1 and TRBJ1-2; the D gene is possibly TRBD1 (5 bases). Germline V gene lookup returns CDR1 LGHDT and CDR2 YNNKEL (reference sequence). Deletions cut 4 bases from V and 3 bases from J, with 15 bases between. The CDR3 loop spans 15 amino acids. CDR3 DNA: TGTGCCAGCAGCCGGCTTGAGGGGTCTGACTATGGCTACACCTTC. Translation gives CASSRLEGSDYGYTF.

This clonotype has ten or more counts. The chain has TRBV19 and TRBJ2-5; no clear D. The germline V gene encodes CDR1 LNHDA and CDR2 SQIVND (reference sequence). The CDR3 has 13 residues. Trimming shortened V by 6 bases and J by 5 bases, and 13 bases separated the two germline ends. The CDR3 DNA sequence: TGTGCCAGTAGCCCGGCAGGACGGGAGACCCAGTACTTC. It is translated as CASSPAGRETQYF.

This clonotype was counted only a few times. The CDR3 DNA follows: TGTGCCATAGGCAGGGGGCCCTACGAGCAGTACTTC. This encodes CAIGRGPYEQYF. The chain carries TRBV7-2 and TRBJ2-7; 8 bases line up with TRBD1. J lost 2 bases, V lost 10 bases, and 4 bases had no gene match. The CDR3 has 12 amino acids. Germline CDR1 SGHTA, CDR2 FQGNSA.

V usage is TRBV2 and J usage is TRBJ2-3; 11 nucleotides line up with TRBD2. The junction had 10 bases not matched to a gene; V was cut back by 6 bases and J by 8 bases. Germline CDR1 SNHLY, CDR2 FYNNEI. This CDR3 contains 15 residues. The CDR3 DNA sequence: TGTGCCAGCAGCCCCAATAGCGGGGGGGCCGGTACGCAGTATTTT. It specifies CASSPNSGGAGTQYF.

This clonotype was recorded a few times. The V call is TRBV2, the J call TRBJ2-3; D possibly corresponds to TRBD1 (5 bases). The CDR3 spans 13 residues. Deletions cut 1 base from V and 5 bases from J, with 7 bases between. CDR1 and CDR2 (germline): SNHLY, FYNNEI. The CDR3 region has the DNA TGTGCCAGCAGTGAAGGGGGCGGAGATACGCAGTATTTT. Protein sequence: CASSEGGGDTQYF.

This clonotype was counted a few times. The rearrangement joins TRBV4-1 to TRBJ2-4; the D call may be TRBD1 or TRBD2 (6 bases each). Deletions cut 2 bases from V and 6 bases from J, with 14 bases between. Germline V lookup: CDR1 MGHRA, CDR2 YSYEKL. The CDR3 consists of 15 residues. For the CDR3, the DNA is TGCGCCAGCAGCCAACTGGGGGGCCGGGGAAACATTCAGTACTTC. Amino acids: CASSQLGGRGNIQYF.

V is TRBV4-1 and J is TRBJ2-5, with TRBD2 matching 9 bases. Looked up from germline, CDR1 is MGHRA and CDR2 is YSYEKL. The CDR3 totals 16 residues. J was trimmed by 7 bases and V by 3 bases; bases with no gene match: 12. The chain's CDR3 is CASSQETSGGFWTQYF. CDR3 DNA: TGCGCCAGCAGCCAGGAGACTAGCGGAGGATTTTGGACCCAGTACTTC.